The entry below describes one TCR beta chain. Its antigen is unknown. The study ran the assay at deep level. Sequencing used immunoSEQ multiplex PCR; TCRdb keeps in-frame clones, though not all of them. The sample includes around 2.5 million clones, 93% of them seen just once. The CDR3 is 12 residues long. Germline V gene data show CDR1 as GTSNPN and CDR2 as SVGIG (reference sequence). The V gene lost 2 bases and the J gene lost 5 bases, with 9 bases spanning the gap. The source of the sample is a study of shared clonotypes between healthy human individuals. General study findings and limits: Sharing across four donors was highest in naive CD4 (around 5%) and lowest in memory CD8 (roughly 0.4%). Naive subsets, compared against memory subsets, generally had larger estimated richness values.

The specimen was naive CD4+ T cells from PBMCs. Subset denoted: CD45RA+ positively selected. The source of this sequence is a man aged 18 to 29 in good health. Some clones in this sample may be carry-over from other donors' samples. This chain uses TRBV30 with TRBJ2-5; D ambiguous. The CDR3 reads CAWSREGETQYF. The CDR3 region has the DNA TGTGCCTGGAGTCGTGAAGGGGAGACCCAGTACTTC.